This paragraph reports one T cell receptor (beta chain). Preparing the TCRbeta library involved the use of unique molecular identifiers. From the PCR reads, TCRdb called clonotypes with MiXCR, one entry per CDR3 protein. The profile shows about 500,000 distinct CDR3 sequences, 32% of them singletons. Germline lookup yields CDR1 LGHNA and CDR2 YSLEER. This CDR3 comprises 19 residues. V lost 0 bases, J lost 0 bases, and 10 bases stayed unmatched. The data were obtained in a study of T-cell reconstitution after alpha-beta-depleted transplantation in children. This chain uses TRBV4-3 with TRBJ2-3; TRBD1 agrees at 9 bases. The material was PBMCs from the stem cell graft donor, obtained from the stem cell graft. This TCR was sampled from a human donor who donated a stem cell graft to a child with aplastic anemia. This CDR3 reads CASSQEQGASTGSTDTQYF. The CDR3, as DNA: TGCGCCAGCAGCCAAGAACAGGGGGCTTCGACTGGTAGCACAGATACGCAGTATTTT.